Below, one TCR beta chain is given with its context. The identical CDR3 is also encoded by other nucleotide sequences in the sample. The entry originates in a study of shared clonotypes between healthy human individuals. V dropped 2 bases and J dropped 1 base, with 7 bases sitting between them. Germline V gives CDR1 SGHRS, CDR2 YFSETQ. CDR3 size: 14 residues. The deep-level immunoSEQ assay was used. This table comes from immunoSEQ multiplex PCR, and its TCRdb copy is limited to in-frame clones, with some not included. The sample records 1.5 million to 1.9 million clones, 95% to 99% being singletons. Sequenced material: naive CD4+ T cells sorted from blood. Documented subset: CD45RA+ positively selected. The chain joins TRBV5-1 to TRBJ2-1, with D possibly being TRBD1 (5 bases). This TCR derives from a man aged 30 to 39 in good health. CDR3 bases: TGCGCCAGCAGCTTAGGGGAATCCTACAATGAGCAGTTCTTC. This codes for CASSLGESYNEQFF.